The 29 T cell receptor beta chains presented below share a single source sample, sequenced in a study of response to subunit inactivated influenza vaccine. TCRdb processed the RT-PCR reads anew with MiXCR; each CDR3 protein has one entry. The table lists about 650,000 distinct CDR3 sequences, 12% to 15% of them singletons. The sequencing here drew on PBMCs from blood, taken about 14 days before vaccination. These receptors all stem from a man in his forties or fifties who received an inactivated influenza vaccine.

This chain uses TRBV7-9 with TRBJ1-5; TRBD1 matches 8 bases. CDR1 SEHNR and CDR2 FQNEAQ come from the germline V gene (reference sequence). V shed 5 bases and J 6 bases; nucleotides not matched to a gene: 9. This CDR3 region has 15 residues. In DNA, the CDR3 is TGTGCCAGCAGCCAGGACAGGGTTGGAAGTCAGCCCCAGCATTTT. Its translation is CASSQDRVGSQPQHF.

The rearrangement joins TRBV28 to TRBJ2-5; D is possibly TRBD1 or TRBD2 (5 bases each). CDR3 length equals 13 residues. Trimming took off 6 bases at V and 3 bases at J, with 11 bases between the two ends. Germline V CDR1 and CDR2: MDHEN, SYDVKM. The CDR3 sequence is CASRSGTKETQYF. CDR3 coding DNA: TGTGCCAGCAGGTCCGGGACGAAAGAGACCCAGTACTTC. The entire variable domain, with the rest obtained from reference TRBV28 and TRBJ2-5, is as follows: DVKVTQSSRYLVKRTGEKVFLECVQDMDHENMFWYRQDPGLGLRLIYFSYDVKMKEKGDIPEGYSVSREKKERFSLILESASTNQTSMYLCASRSGTKETQYFGPGTRLLVL.

This clonotype was seen a handful of times. The chain joins TRBV7-9 to TRBJ2-7, with 11 bases identical to TRBD2. Germline V gene sequence: CDR1 SEHNR, CDR2 FQNEAQ (reference sequence). The CDR3 sequence is 16 residues long. Trimming at V came to 4 bases and at J to 4 bases, leaving 9 bases not matched to a gene. Here the CDR3 DNA reads TGTGCCAGCAGCTATAGCGGGAGGGCCCTCGGGTACGAGCAGTACTTC. Amino acid sequence: CASSYSGRALGYEQYF.

The gene calls are TRBV29-1 and TRBJ1-1; 7 bases are a match to TRBD1. CDR1 is SQVTM, CDR2 ANQGSEA, per germline. V lost 7 bases, J lost 0 bases, and 8 bases stayed unmatched. This CDR3 contains 14 residues. This CDR3 is CSAGTAIMNTEAFF. DNA for the CDR3: TGCAGCGCCGGGACAGCGATTATGAACACTGAAGCTTTCTTT.

This clonotype was detected only a few times. The chain uses TRBV7-2 and TRBJ2-4; TRBD2 matches at 9 bases. V lost 4 bases, J lost 8 bases, and 12 bases stayed unmatched. The CDR3 covers 16 residues. CDR1 is SGHTA and CDR2 is FQGNSA in the germline V gene. The CDR3 bases are TGTGCCAGCAGCTACTCTTGGGGCGGGAGGGCCGACATTCAGTACTTC. Translated, it gives CASSYSWGGRADIQYF.

Only a few counts were recorded for this clonotype. The chain recombines TRBV28 with TRBJ2-5, with 9 bases identical to TRBD1. Germline V gene lookup returns CDR1 MDHEN and CDR2 SYDVKM. V lost 6 bases to trimming and J lost 5 bases; unmatched junction nucleotides: 7. The CDR3 is 14 residues long. The CDR3 sequence is CASRTDRGLETQYF. CDR3 in DNA: TGTGCCAGCAGGACGGACAGGGGTCTCGAGACCCAGTACTTC. Variable domain in full (rest from reference TRBV28 and TRBJ2-5): DVKVTQSSRYLVKRTGEKVFLECVQDMDHENMFWYRQDPGLGLRLIYFSYDVKMKEKGDIPEGYSVSREKKERFSLILESASTNQTSMYLCASRTDRGLETQYFGPGTRLLVL.

The gene calls are TRBV28 and TRBJ2-7, with D perhaps matching TRBD1 (6 bases). The CDR3 is 16 amino acids. Germline assignment: CDR1 MDHEN and CDR2 SYDVKM. Trimming shortened V by 5 bases and J by 1 base, and 18 bases separated the two germline ends. The CDR3 sequence is CASSTLSRGQSYEQYF. CDR3 coding DNA: TGTGCCAGCAGTACATTAAGCCGCGGACAGTCCTACGAGCAGTACTTC.

The chain uses TRBV6-2 or TRBV6-3 and TRBJ1-1; D remains ambiguous. V was shortened by 4 bases and J by 1 base, with 10 bases between the two germline ends. This CDR3 has 14 residues. The germline V gene has CDR1 MNHEY and CDR2 SVGEGT. CDR3 in DNA: TGTGCCAGCAGTTTCGGGGTGGCGAACACTGAAGCTTTCTTT. It translates to CASSFGVANTEAFF.

The table lists this clonotype with a few counts. In nucleotides, the CDR3 is TGTGCCAGTAGTATTGGCCGGGGACGGACGAACACCGGGGAGCTGTTTTTT. Translation gives CASSIGRGRTNTGELFF. The rearrangement links TRBV19 to TRBJ2-2, with D possibly called TRBD1 or TRBD2 (5 bases each). Trimming removed 3 bases from V and 0 bases from J, with 14 bases in between. Germline CDR1 is LNHDA and CDR2 is SQIVND (reference sequence). This CDR3 spans 17 amino acids.

This clonotype was counted many times. This chain links TRBV7-2 with TRBJ2-1; 7 nucleotides line up with TRBD2. V shed 0 bases, J shed 1 base, and the junction held 3 bases outside the gene matches. This CDR3 is 16 amino acids long. Germline loops: CDR1 SGHTA, CDR2 FQGNSA. This CDR3 reads CASSLALGGSYNEQFF. The CDR3 DNA reads TGTGCCAGCAGCTTAGCGCTCGGGGGGTCCTACAATGAGCAGTTCTTC. The full variable domain, its missing parts supplied by reference TRBV7-2 and TRBJ2-1, is GAGVSQSPSNKVTEKGKDVELRCDPISGHTALYWYRQSLGQGLEFLIYFQGNSAPDKSGLPSDRFSAERTGGSVSTLTIQRTQQEDSAVYLCASSLALGGSYNEQFFGPGTRLTVL.

This clonotype was detected a few times. The chain employs TRBV20-1 and TRBJ1-5; tentatively, D is TRBD1 (5 bases). The CDR3 runs to 13 residues. Trimming left V 6 bases short and J 4 bases short, with 13 bases between. CDR1 DFQATT and CDR2 SNEGSKA come from the germline V gene (reference sequence). The CDR3 nucleotides are TGCAGTGCCGGCGCGACAGCGAATCAGCCCCAGCATTTT. Translating gives CSAGATANQPQHF.

The rearrangement links TRBV28 to TRBJ2-7, with unresolved D. Germline V gene data show CDR1 as MDHEN and CDR2 as SYDVKM. The CDR3 totals 16 residues. Trimming stripped 2 bases from V and 4 bases from J, with 18 bases between. The CDR3 DNA sequence: TGTGCCAGCAGTTTACAGTCATCCTCCCGTGGGTACGAGCAGTACTTC. The encoded protein is CASSLQSSSRGYEQYF.

This clonotype occurred a few times. V is TRBV4-2 and J is TRBJ2-3; 7 bases fit TRBD2. Unmatched junction bases numbered 3, after V lost 0 bases and J lost 0 bases. Germline V gene lookup returns CDR1 LGHNA and CDR2 YNFKEQ. The CDR3 extends over 16 amino acids. This CDR3 reads CASSQDQAGSTDTQYF. The CDR3 DNA is TGTGCCAGCAGCCAAGATCAAGCGGGGAGCACAGATACGCAGTATTTT.

V is TRBV5-1 and J is TRBJ1-1; TRBD1 agrees at 8 bases. The CDR3 loop spans 15 amino acids. Unmatched junction bases numbered 10, after V lost 3 bases and J lost 6 bases. Germline values: CDR1 SGHRS, CDR2 YFSETQ. This CDR3 reads CASSSFGQGSAEAFF. The DNA for the CDR3 is TGCGCCAGCAGCTCCTTCGGACAGGGATCGGCTGAAGCTTTCTTT.

This clonotype was observed a handful of times. The chain links TRBV6-2 or TRBV6-3 to TRBJ2-3; D possibly matches TRBD1 or TRBD2 (5 bases each). CDR1 and CDR2 from the germline V gene are MNHEY and SVGEGT. The ends were cut back, 5 bases at V and 4 bases at J, with 13 bases in the middle. The CDR3 has 14 residues. The CDR3 reads CASSTGTGADTQYF. The DNA of the CDR3 is TGTGCCAGCAGTACCGGGACCGGGGCAGATACGCAGTATTTT.

The chain is built from TRBV27 and TRBJ2-6; D is possibly TRBD2 (5 bases). The CDR3 sequence is 17 residues long. Germline V gene lookup returns CDR1 MNHEY and CDR2 SMNVEV (reference sequence). The ends were cut back, 3 bases at V and 2 bases at J, with 14 bases in the middle. The CDR3 sequence: CASSFMTGVAGANVLTF. The CDR3 DNA reads as TGTGCCAGCAGTTTTATGACCGGGGTCGCTGGGGCCAACGTCCTGACTTTC.

This clonotype turned up a few times. The chain carries TRBV12-3 or TRBV12-4 and TRBJ2-2, with 10 bases fitting TRBD1. This CDR3 is built from 17 residues. Trimming at V came to 3 bases and at J to 4 bases, leaving 8 bases not matched to a gene. CDR3 amino acids: CASSFPGQGRSTGELFF. In nucleotides, the CDR3 is TGTGCCAGCAGTTTCCCGGGACAGGGGCGCAGCACCGGGGAGCTGTTTTTT.

The chain is built from TRBV7-8 and TRBJ2-2; D could derive from TRBD1 or TRBD2 (5 bases each). Germline V gene data show CDR1 as SGHVS and CDR2 as FQNEAQ. The ends were cut back, 0 bases at V and 4 bases at J, with 12 bases in the middle. The CDR3 runs 16 residues. This CDR3 is CASSLAGGEVTGELFF. Here the CDR3 DNA reads TGTGCCAGCAGCTTAGCTGGGGGAGAGGTCACCGGGGAGCTGTTTTTT.

On this clonotype: Its ends do not fully match the called genes, so a read error is possible. The gene calls are TRBV7-2 and TRBJ2-1; 7 bases fit TRBD2. This CDR3 is 13 amino acids long. From germline, CDR1 is SGHTA and CDR2 FQGNSA. DNA for the CDR3: TGTGCCAGCAGCTTAAATCGACTAGCTAATTTGGTCTTC. Translation: CASSLNRLANLVF.

The chain recombines TRBV7-8 with TRBJ2-6; D is unresolved. The CDR3 sequence is 16 residues long. V gave up 1 base and J gave up 0 bases, with 7 bases separating them. CDR1 and CDR2 (germline): SGHVS, FQNEAQ. The CDR3 DNA follows: TGTGCCAGCAGCTTAGTCAGTATCTCTGGGGCCAACGTCCTGACTTTC. Its protein is CASSLVSISGANVLTF. Drawing the rest from reference TRBV7-8 and TRBJ2-6, the complete variable domain is GAGVSQSPRYKVAKRGQDVALRCDPISGHVSLFWYQQALGQGPEFLTYFQNEAQLDKSGLPSDRFFAERPEGSVSTLKIQRTQQEDSAVYLCASSLVSISGANVLTFGAGSRLTVL.

This clonotype was observed a handful of times. The chain employs TRBV20-1 and TRBJ1-5; D gene ambiguous. CDR1 DFQATT and CDR2 SNEGSKA come from the germline V gene (reference sequence). V was trimmed by 2 bases and J by 7 bases, leaving 12 bases between them. This CDR3 is 13 amino acids long. The CDR3 loop is CSARYSLEQPQHF. DNA for the CDR3: TGCAGTGCTAGATACTCCCTAGAGCAGCCCCAGCATTTT.

V gene TRBV7-2 combines with J gene TRBJ2-5; 8 bases agree with TRBD1. The V and J ends lost 6 bases and 5 bases, in that order; junction bases with no gene match: 8. The germline gives CDR1 SGHTA, CDR2 FQGNSA. The CDR3 loop spans 14 amino acids. The CDR3: CASSTGGIGETQYF. CDR3 nucleotide sequence: TGTGCCAGCAGTACAGGGGGAATTGGGGAGACCCAGTACTTC.

This clonotype was picked up a small number of times. This chain connects TRBV4-3 to TRBJ1-6, with 9 positions matching TRBD1. V shed 3 bases and J 8 bases; nucleotides not matched to a gene: 8. The CDR3 runs to 16 residues. Germline lookup yields CDR1 LGHNA and CDR2 YSLEER. The CDR3 nucleotides are TGCGCCAGCAGCCAGGAAACCGGGACAGGGTATTCACCCCTCCACTTT. It is translated as CASSQETGTGYSPLHF.

This clonotype was found a few times. The gene calls are TRBV12-3 or TRBV12-4 and TRBJ1-1, with TRBD1 as a possible D gene (6 bases). With 3 bases removed from V and 8 bases from J, the gap between germline ends came to 13 bases. This CDR3 has 13 amino acids. The CDR3 loop is CASSLGGGLEAFF. The CDR3 DNA follows: TGTGCCAGCAGTTTGGGGGGGGGGCTCGAAGCTTTCTTT.

This chain uses TRBV20-1 with TRBJ1-5; 9 bases line up with TRBD1. V lost 6 bases to trimming and J lost 6 bases; unmatched junction nucleotides: 9. Germline CDR1 is DFQATT and CDR2 is SNEGSKA (reference sequence). The CDR3 extends over 14 amino acids. This CDR3 reads CSAGGQGQGQPQHF. As DNA, the CDR3 is TGCAGTGCGGGGGGACAGGGCCAGGGTCAGCCCCAGCATTTT.

The J gene is TRBJ1-1, the V gene TRBV5-5; D is perhaps TRBD1 (6 bases). Trimming stripped 4 bases from V and 5 bases from J, with 15 bases between. Germline V gene sequence: CDR1 SGHKS, CDR2 YYEKEE (reference sequence). This CDR3 contains 14 residues. CDR3 sequence: CASSIYREGTEAFF. CDR3 DNA: TGTGCCAGCAGCATCTACAGGGAGGGGACTGAAGCTTTCTTT.

This clonotype was seen a handful of times. The gene calls are TRBV28 and TRBJ2-1; tentatively, D is TRBD1 (6 bases). CDR1 is MDHEN, CDR2 SYDVKM, per germline. The CDR3 covers 15 residues. Trimming took 8 bases from V and 2 from J, leaving 16 bases between them. In DNA, the CDR3 is TGTGCCAGCCCCCCTATAACAGGGCCCTACAATGAGCAGTTCTTC. The encoded protein is CASPPITGPYNEQFF.

The V gene is TRBV20-1, the J gene TRBJ1-1; D not resolved. V lost 1 base, J lost 0 bases, and 9 bases lay in between. The CDR3 spans 14 residues. The germline V gene has CDR1 DFQATT and CDR2 SNEGSKA (reference sequence). The CDR3 loop reads CSARVILMNTEAFF. CDR3 DNA sequence: TGCAGTGCTAGAGTGATACTTATGAACACTGAAGCTTTCTTT.

The rearrangement links TRBV14 to TRBJ2-3; tentatively, D is TRBD1 (5 bases). V lost 4 bases, J lost 2 bases, and 7 bases lay in between. The CDR3 totals 13 residues. CDR1 is SGHDN, CDR2 FVKESK, per germline. The CDR3 loop reads CASSRGHTDTQYF. For the CDR3, the DNA is TGTGCCAGCAGCCGAGGACACACAGATACGCAGTATTTT.